The source of this T cell receptor (beta chain) is a study of CD8+ T cells in alopecia areata. V trimming: 4 bases; J trimming: 5 bases; junction bases outside the gene matches: 9. The germline V gene has CDR1 GTSNPN and CDR2 SVGIG (reference sequence). The CDR3 contains 14 residues. Treatment indicated: oral pan-JAK inhibitor, 5-10 mg twice daily. The researchers isolated CD4+ and CD8+ T cells from PBMCs by sorting. RNA was isolated and reverse transcribed to cDNA, the sequencing template. Here immunoSEQ multiplex PCR was the method, and the copy in TCRdb shows in-frame clones only, minus some. The sample consists of some 80,000 clones, about 71% of them appearing once. Broader study findings: Lesional scalp, notably in alopecia totalis/universalis, had clonality above that of normal scalp.

In the case of this clone: The antigen is undetermined.

The clonotype was recovered from a human donor with alopecia areata. The chain has TRBV30 and TRBJ2-7; 9 bases fit TRBD1. This sample comprised CD8+ T cells sorted from blood, obtained at week 24, from a patient treated with tofacitinib. CDR3 amino acids: CAWNRGRGVNEQYF. CDR3 in DNA: TGTGCCTGGAACAGGGGGCGCGGGGTTAACGAGCAGTACTTC.